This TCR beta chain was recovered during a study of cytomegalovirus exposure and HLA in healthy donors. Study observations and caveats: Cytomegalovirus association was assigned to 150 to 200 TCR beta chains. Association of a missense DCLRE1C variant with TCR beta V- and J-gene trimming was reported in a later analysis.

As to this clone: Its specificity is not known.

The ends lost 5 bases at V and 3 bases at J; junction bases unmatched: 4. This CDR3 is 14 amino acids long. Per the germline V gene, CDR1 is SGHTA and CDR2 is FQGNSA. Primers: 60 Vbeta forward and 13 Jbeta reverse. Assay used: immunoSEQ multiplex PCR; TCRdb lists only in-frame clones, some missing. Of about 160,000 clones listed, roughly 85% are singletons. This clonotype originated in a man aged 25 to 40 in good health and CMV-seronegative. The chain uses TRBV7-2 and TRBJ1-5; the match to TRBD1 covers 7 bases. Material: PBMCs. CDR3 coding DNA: TGTGCCAGCAGCCCAGACAGGGACAATCAGCCCCAGCATTTT. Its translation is CASSPDRDNQPQHF.